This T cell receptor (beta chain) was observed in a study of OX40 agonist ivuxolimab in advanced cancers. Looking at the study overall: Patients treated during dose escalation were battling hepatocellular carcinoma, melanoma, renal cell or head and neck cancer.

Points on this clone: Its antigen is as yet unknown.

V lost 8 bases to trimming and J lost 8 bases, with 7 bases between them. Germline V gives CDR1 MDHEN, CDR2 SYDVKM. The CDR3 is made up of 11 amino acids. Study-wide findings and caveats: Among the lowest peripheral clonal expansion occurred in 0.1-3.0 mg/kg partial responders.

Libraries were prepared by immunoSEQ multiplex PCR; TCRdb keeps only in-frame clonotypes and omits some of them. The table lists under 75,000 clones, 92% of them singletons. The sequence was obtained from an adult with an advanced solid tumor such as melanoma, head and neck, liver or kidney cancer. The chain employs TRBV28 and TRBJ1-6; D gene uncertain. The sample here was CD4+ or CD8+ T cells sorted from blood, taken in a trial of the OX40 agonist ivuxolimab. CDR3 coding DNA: TGTGCCAGCGGGTTTTATTCACCCCTCCACTTT. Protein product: CASGFYSPLHF.